One and the same sample provided the 25 T cell receptor beta chains below, sequenced in a study of regulatory T cells in long-lasting Graves disease. Stated time point: newly diagnosed GD, antithyroid drugs for less than 3 months. The authors made the TCR library using RNA they extracted from PBMCs. Relying on iRepertoire HTBI primers and Arm-PCR of CDR3 regions, the team built TCR beta libraries. TCRdb independently ran MiXCR on the multiplex PCR reads; one entry per CDR3 protein. Of 400,000 to 500,000 distinct CDR3 sequences listed, 15% to 20% are singletons. The same sample was also used in a study of T cells in Graves' hyperthyroidism and ophthalmopathy.

The material was peripheral blood mononuclear cells (PBMCs), obtained at new diagnosis, from a patient treated with antithyroid drugs. All receptors come from a woman aged 18-35 years with Graves disease.

The chain is built from TRBV10-3 and TRBJ2-1; D is possibly TRBD2 (6 bases). CDR1 and CDR2 from the germline V gene are ENHRY and SYGVKD. V lost 3 bases to trimming and J lost 5 bases, with 11 bases between them. The CDR3 is 14 residues long. In DNA, the CDR3 is TGTGCCATCAGTGACGGGAGAGAGAACAATGAGCAGTTCTTC. Translated: CAISDGRENNEQFF.

The chain recombines TRBV20-1 with TRBJ2-7, with TRBD2 identical over 9 bases. Germline V CDR1 and CDR2: DFQATT, SNEGSKA (reference sequence). This CDR3 is built from 15 residues. V lost 6 bases and J lost 2; bases outside the gene matches: 11. CDR3 nucleotides: TGCAGTGCGCCGTCTACTAGCGGGTATACCTACGAGCAGTACTTC. This codes for CSAPSTSGYTYEQYF.

The rearrangement joins TRBV7-2 to TRBJ2-1, with D hard to call. Trimming removed 2 bases from V and 4 bases from J, with 9 bases in between. CDR3 size: 14 residues. Germline V gene lookup returns CDR1 SGHTA and CDR2 FQGNSA. The CDR3 DNA is TGTGCCAGCAGCTTAACAGTGGGGTACAATGAGCAGTTCTTC. It yields the protein CASSLTVGYNEQFF.

Comments on this clonotype: The junction does not match germline at one end; this may be a read error. This chain uses TRBV5-1 with TRBJ2-3; 10 bases line up with TRBD2. Germline CDR1 is SGHRS and CDR2 is YFSETQ. The CDR3 runs 17 residues. CDR3 amino acids: CASSLIAGGPSTDTQYF. CDR3 sequence (DNA): TGTGCCAGCAGCTTGATAGCGGGAGGTCCCAGCACAGATACGCAGTATTTT. Together with reference TRBV5-1 and TRBJ2-3, the CDR3 gives the full variable domain: KAGVTQTPRYLIKTRGQQVTLSCSPISGHRSVSWYQQTPGQGLQFLFEYFSETQRNKGNFPGRFSGRQFSNSRSEMNVSTLELGDSALYLCASSLIAGGPSTDTQYFGPGTRLTVL.

This clonotype was found many times. V usage is TRBV6-1 and J usage is TRBJ2-3, with 11 nucleotides matching TRBD2. V lost 6 bases and J lost 0; bases outside the gene matches: 2. The CDR3 is 15 residues long. CDR1 MNHNS and CDR2 SASEGT come from the germline V gene. DNA for the CDR3: TGTGCCAGCAGGACTAGCGGGAAGAGCACAGATACGCAGTATTTT. This gives the protein CASRTSGKSTDTQYF.

The V gene is TRBV28, the J gene TRBJ1-4, with D possibly being TRBD1 (6 bases). Germline assignment: CDR1 MDHEN and CDR2 SYDVKM. The CDR3 loop spans 15 amino acids. V lost 8 bases to trimming and J lost 4 bases, with 17 bases between them. CDR3 nucleotide sequence: TGTGCCAGCCGATCCCTGACAGGTTATAATGAAAAACTGTTTTTT. Translating gives CASRSLTGYNEKLFF.

This clonotype was detected many times. The V gene is TRBV7-9, the J gene TRBJ2-2, with 8 bases fitting TRBD2. V dropped 5 bases and J dropped 6; count of bases not matched to a gene: 8. The germline gives CDR1 SEHNR, CDR2 FQNEAQ (reference sequence). The CDR3 spans 15 residues. The CDR3 DNA reads TGTGCCAGCAGCACCGGGACTAGAGTTTCCGGGGAGCTGTTTTTT. Translation gives CASSTGTRVSGELFF.

This clonotype turned up a few times. The junction shows a germline mismatch at one end, possibly a read error. The V and J genes are TRBV5-5 and TRBJ2-7; 9 bases agree with TRBD1. Per germline, CDR1 SGHKS and CDR2 YYEKEE (reference sequence). The CDR3 covers 16 residues. The CDR3 DNA follows: TGCGCCAGCAGCCAATTACCGGGACAGGGTTTCTACGAGCAGTACTTC. Protein: CASSQLPGQGFYEQYF.

This clonotype was observed a handful of times. The gene calls are TRBV27 and TRBJ2-2, with 10 positions matching TRBD1. With 4 bases clipped from V and 5 bases from J, the junction kept 4 bases outside the gene matches. The V gene's germline CDR1 is MNHEY and CDR2 SMNVEV (reference sequence). CDR3 size: 15 residues. Written as DNA, the CDR3 is TGTGCCAGCAGTTCGGGACAGGGGTTAACCGGGGAGCTGTTTTTT. This encodes CASSSGQGLTGELFF.

In its sample, this clonotype was seen many times. The gene calls are TRBV11-2 and TRBJ1-5, with D uncertain. In germline, CDR1 is SGHAT, CDR2 FQNNGV. This CDR3 comprises 15 residues. V lost 3 bases and J lost 8, with 17 bases in between. The CDR3 bases are TGTGCCAGCAGCTTCGCGGACGGGATTGCAGAGCCCCAGCATTTT. It codes for CASSFADGIAEPQHF.

This sequence joins TRBV7-6 and TRBJ2-1; TRBD2 aligns across 10 bases. The length of the CDR3 is 17 residues. The J segment lost 3 bases and the V segment lost 2 bases, leaving 7 bases of the junction unmatched. CDR1 SGHVS and CDR2 FNYEAQ come from the germline V gene. CDR3 bases: TGTGCCAGCAGCTTAATCTCTAGCGGGAGCCACTACAATGAGCAGTTCTTC. Its translation: CASSLISSGSHYNEQFF.

This chain connects TRBV4-1 to TRBJ1-1; unclear D gene. Trimming shortened V by 2 bases and J by 9 bases, and 10 bases separated the two germline ends. Germline V gives CDR1 MGHRA, CDR2 YSYEKL. This CDR3 spans 12 amino acids. For the CDR3, the DNA is TGCGCCAGCAGCCAACCGGGTTCTAAAGCTTTCTTT. Its translation: CASSQPGSKAFF.

In this sample, this clonotype turned up many times. The gene calls are TRBV2 and TRBJ2-7; D is ambiguous. Looked up from germline, CDR1 is SNHLY and CDR2 is FYNNEI. Between the trimmed V and J ends, which lost 9 bases and 3 bases, there was a span of 12 bases. This CDR3 is built from 12 residues. CDR3 DNA sequence: TGTGCCAGTAAGCCCCCGGGCTACGAGCAGTACTTC. The encoded protein is CASKPPGYEQYF.

This clonotype was detected a few times. The chain uses TRBV12-3 or TRBV12-4 and TRBJ2-7; TRBD1 agrees at 7 bases. J lost 2 bases, V lost 3 bases, and 4 bases had no gene match. This CDR3 spans 14 amino acids. This CDR3 is CASSFDRAPYEQYF. CDR3 sequence (DNA): TGTGCCAGCAGTTTCGACAGGGCCCCCTACGAGCAGTACTTC.

This clonotype was observed at least ten times. The V and J genes are TRBV5-1 and TRBJ2-1; D call uncertain. Germline V CDR1 and CDR2: SGHRS, YFSETQ. The CDR3 is 15 amino acids. V was shortened by 1 base and J by 0 bases, with 8 bases between the two germline ends. The CDR3 region has the DNA TGCGCCAGCAGCTTGCCGAGCAGCTCCTACAATGAGCAGTTCTTC. Translating it yields CASSLPSSSYNEQFF. The full variable domain, completed using reference TRBV5-1 and TRBJ2-1, is KAGVTQTPRYLIKTRGQQVTLSCSPISGHRSVSWYQQTPGQGLQFLFEYFSETQRNKGNFPGRFSGRQFSNSRSEMNVSTLELGDSALYLCASSLPSSSYNEQFFGPGTRLTVL.

This clonotype has more than one count but fewer than ten. The CDR3 region has the DNA TGCAGTGCTAGAGGCTTGATGGGGGGGCAGGCAGAGACCCAGTACTTC. It translates to CSARGLMGGQAETQYF. The rearrangement uses TRBV20-1 and TRBJ2-5; tentatively, D is TRBD2 (7 bases). CDR1 and CDR2 (germline): DFQATT, SNEGSKA (reference sequence). The ends were cut back, 1 base at V and 4 bases at J, with 19 bases in the middle. The CDR3 extends over 16 amino acids.

This clonotype was recorded a few times. A much larger clonotype is one base distant, so this may be a read error. V gene TRBV10-2 combines with J gene TRBJ1-5; weak D call: TRBD1 (6 bases). There are 14 residues in the CDR3. Germline V lookup: CDR1 WSHSY, CDR2 SAAADI. CDR3 in amino acids: CASSPGTTYQPKHF. The CDR3 region has the DNA TGCGCCAGCAGTCCCGGGACAACCTATCAGCCCAAGCATTTT.

This clonotype was seen repeatedly, ten times or more. The CDR3 spells CAWSHNTDTQYF. Written as DNA, the CDR3 is TGTGCCTGGAGTCACAACACAGATACGCAGTATTTT. The chain uses TRBV30 and TRBJ2-3; D gene uncertain. V was clipped by 2 bases and J by 2 bases, with 5 bases between them. CDR1 and CDR2 (germline): GTSNPN, SVGIG (reference sequence). The CDR3 sequence is 12 residues long.

This clonotype was recorded many times. The gene calls are TRBV28 and TRBJ1-1; possibly TRBD1 for D (6 bases). The germline V and J ends were trimmed by 7 bases and 1 base, with 16 bases remaining between them. CDR1 MDHEN and CDR2 SYDVKM come from the germline V gene. The CDR3 is 15 amino acids. The CDR3 is CASIPGGARNTEAFF. For the CDR3, the DNA is TGTGCCAGCATCCCGGGGGGGGCTAGGAACACTGAAGCTTTCTTT.

This clonotype was recorded a few times. The J gene is TRBJ2-7, the V gene TRBV10-3; D gene unclear. This CDR3 comprises 14 residues. Germline lookup yields CDR1 ENHRY and CDR2 SYGVKD. Between the trimmed V and J ends, which lost 3 bases and 0 bases, there was a span of 9 bases. This CDR3 reads CAISEVPDSYEQYF. Here the CDR3 DNA reads TGTGCCATCAGTGAAGTCCCAGACTCCTACGAGCAGTACTTC.

This chain uses TRBV11-2 with TRBJ2-7, with 7 bases that match TRBD2. Germline-derived CDR1 and CDR2 are SGHAT and FQNNGV. CDR3 size: 12 residues. Trimming took 6 bases from V and 5 from J; bases not matched to a gene: 4. The CDR3 nucleotides read TGTGCCAGCAGGGAGGGAGGGGACGAGCAGTACTTC. Translated, it gives CASREGGDEQYF.

In its sample, this clonotype was seen many times. A read error may account for a junction end that differs from germline. The chain links TRBV7-7 to TRBJ2-5; 8 bases are shared with TRBD2. The germline CDR1 and CDR2 sequences are SSHAT and FNYEAQ (reference sequence). The CDR3 is 16 amino acids. CDR3 nucleotide sequence: TGTGCTAGCAGCTTAGCTCCTAGCGGGTACCAAGAGACCCAGTACTTC. Translated: CASSLAPSGYQETQYF. The full variable domain, completed using reference TRBV7-7 and TRBJ2-5, is GAGVSQSPRYKVTKRGQDVTLRCDPISSHATLYWYQQALGQGPEFLTYFNYEAQPDKSGLPSDRFSAERPEGSISTLTIQRTEQRDSAMYRCASSLAPSGYQETQYFGPGTRLLVL.

The chain joins TRBV19 to TRBJ2-2, with 11 positions matching TRBD1. V lost 3 bases and J lost 5; bases outside the gene matches: 14. This CDR3 spans 19 amino acids. Looked up from germline, CDR1 is LNHDA and CDR2 is SQIVND (reference sequence). CDR3 residues: CASSISFSDRGRNTGELFF. In DNA, the CDR3 is TGTGCCAGTAGTATCTCTTTTTCGGACAGGGGGCGAAATACCGGGGAGCTGTTTTTT. Full variable domain (remainder filled in from reference TRBV19 and TRBJ2-2): DGGITQSPKYLFRKEGQNVTLSCEQNLNHDAMYWYRQDPGQGLRLIYYSQIVNDFQKGDIAEGYSVSREKKESFPLTVTSAQKNPTAFYLCASSISFSDRGRNTGELFFGEGSRLTVL.

This clonotype was observed many times. J is TRBJ2-7 and V is TRBV28, with TRBD1 matching over 7 bases. CDR3 length equals 11 residues. V trimming: 6 bases; J trimming: 9 bases; junction bases outside the gene matches: 5. Germline CDR1 reads MDHEN; CDR2 reads SYDVKM. The CDR3 region is CASSKGGWQYF. DNA for the CDR3: TGTGCCAGCAGCAAAGGGGGCTGGCAGTACTTC.

This clonotype was observed at least ten times. J is TRBJ2-7 and V is TRBV28; the D is unclear. This CDR3 is built from 12 residues. With 7 bases removed from V and 6 bases from J, the gap between germline ends came to 13 bases. Germline V gene data show CDR1 as MDHEN and CDR2 as SYDVKM. The CDR3 nucleotides read TGTGCCAGCACCCCCACTTGGTCCGAGCAGTACTTC. Translating gives CASTPTWSEQYF.